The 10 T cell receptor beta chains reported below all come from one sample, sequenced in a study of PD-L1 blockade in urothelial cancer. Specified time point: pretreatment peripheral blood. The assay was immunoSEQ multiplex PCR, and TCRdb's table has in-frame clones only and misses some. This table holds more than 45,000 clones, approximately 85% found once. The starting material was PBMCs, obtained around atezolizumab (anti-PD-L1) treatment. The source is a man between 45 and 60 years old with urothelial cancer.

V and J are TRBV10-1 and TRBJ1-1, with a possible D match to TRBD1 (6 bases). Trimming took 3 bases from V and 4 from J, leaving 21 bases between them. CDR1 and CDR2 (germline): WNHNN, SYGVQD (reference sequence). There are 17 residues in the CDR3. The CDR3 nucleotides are TGCGCCAGCAGTGATTTCAGGGGCTTGGGAGATTTCACTGAAGCTTTCTTT. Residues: CASSDFRGLGDFTEAFF.

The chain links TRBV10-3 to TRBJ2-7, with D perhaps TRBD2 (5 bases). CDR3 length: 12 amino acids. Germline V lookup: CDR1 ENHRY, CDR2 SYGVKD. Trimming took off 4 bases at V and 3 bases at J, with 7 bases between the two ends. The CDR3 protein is CAISGGGYEQYV. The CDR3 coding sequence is TGTGCCATCAGTGGCGGAGGCTACGAGCAGTACGTC.

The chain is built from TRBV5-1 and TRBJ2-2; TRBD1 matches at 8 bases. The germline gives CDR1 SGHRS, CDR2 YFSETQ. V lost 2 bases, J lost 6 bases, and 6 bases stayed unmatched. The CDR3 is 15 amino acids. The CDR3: CASSLRTGQAGELFF. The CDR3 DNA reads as TGCGCCAGCAGCTTACGGACAGGGCAGGCCGGGGAGCTGTTTTTT.

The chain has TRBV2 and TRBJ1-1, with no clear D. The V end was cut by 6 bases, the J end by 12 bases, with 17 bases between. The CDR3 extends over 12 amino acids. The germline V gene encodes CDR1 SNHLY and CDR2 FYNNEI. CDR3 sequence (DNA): TGTGCCAGCAGCCCCGAGGCAGAAGAGACTTTCTTT. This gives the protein CASSPEAEETFF.

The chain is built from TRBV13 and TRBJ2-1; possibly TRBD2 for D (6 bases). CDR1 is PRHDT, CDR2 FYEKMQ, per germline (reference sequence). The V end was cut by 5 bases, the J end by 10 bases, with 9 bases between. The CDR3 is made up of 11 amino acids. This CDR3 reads CASSTGLEQFF. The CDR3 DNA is TGTGCCAGCAGCACTGGACTAGAGCAGTTCTTC.

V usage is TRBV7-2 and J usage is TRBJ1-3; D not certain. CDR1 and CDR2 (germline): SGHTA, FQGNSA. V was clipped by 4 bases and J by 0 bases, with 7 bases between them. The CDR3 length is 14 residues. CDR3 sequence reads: CASSSQISGNTIYF. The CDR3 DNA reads TGTGCCAGCAGCTCACAGATCTCTGGAAACACCATATATTTT.

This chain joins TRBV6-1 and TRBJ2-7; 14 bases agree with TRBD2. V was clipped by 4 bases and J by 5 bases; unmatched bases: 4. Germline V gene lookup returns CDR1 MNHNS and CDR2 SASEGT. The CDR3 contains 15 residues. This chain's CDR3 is CASSARTSGGNEQYF. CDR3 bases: TGTGCCAGCAGTGCCCGGACTAGCGGGGGGAACGAGCAGTACTTC.

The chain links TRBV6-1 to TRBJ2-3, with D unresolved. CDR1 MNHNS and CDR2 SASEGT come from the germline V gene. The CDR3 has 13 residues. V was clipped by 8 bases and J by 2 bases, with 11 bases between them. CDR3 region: CASGVVDTDTQYF. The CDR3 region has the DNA TGTGCCAGCGGAGTAGTTGACACAGATACGCAGTATTTT.

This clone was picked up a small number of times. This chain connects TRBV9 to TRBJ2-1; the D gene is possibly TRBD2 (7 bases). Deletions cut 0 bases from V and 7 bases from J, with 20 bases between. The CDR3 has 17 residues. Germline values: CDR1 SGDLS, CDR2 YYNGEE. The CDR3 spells CASSVGIVGGRGNEQFF. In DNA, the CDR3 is TGTGCCAGCAGCGTAGGGATTGTGGGGGGGCGCGGGAATGAGCAGTTCTTC.

The DNA for the CDR3 is TGTGCCAGCAGTTTGGGGACAGGGATGATGTATTCACCCCTCCACTTT. As protein: CASSLGTGMMYSPLHF. This rearrangement joins TRBV28 to TRBJ1-6; 9 bases align to TRBD1. Germline V gene sequence: CDR1 MDHEN, CDR2 SYDVKM. V trimming: 3 bases; J trimming: 8 bases; junction bases outside the gene matches: 8. CDR3 length equals 16 residues.